This TCR beta chain was identified in a study of blood T cell repertoires in COVID-19. Using immunoSEQ multiplex PCR, the repertoire was profiled, and TCRdb retains in-frame clones only, with some absent. The sample contains about 150,000 clones, around 85% of which appear only once. The source of this sequence is a man between 60 and 75 years old with COVID-19, enrolled during active disease. Input material: peripheral blood.

The DNA for the CDR3 is TGTGCCAGCAGCAAATTGGCAGGGAACTACAATAGGGCAACTAATGAAAAACTGTTTTTT. Translated, it gives CASSKLAGNYNRATNEKLFF. This chain connects TRBV21-1 to TRBJ1-4; the table's D call, TRBD1, was not checked against the DNA. TRBV21-1 is noted as a pseudogene. The CDR3 spans 20 residues.